These T cell receptor beta chains were read from a single sample in a study of siplizumab effects on memory and regulatory T cells. The protocol was immunoSEQ multiplex PCR, while the TCRdb copy is restricted to in-frame clones and leaves out a portion. The repertoire includes approximately 100,000 clones, about 93% of them detected once, and over 0.15% sits in the top ten. The sample was non-Treg CD4+ T cells sorted from blood. The receptors derive from a human donor in good health. The conserved cysteine and the conserved F or W are not part of the CDR3 here. Each record gives: CDR3 length, J gene, D gene, V gene, clone size, CDR3 protein. A D gene is named only where the DNA matches it firmly. Clone size is not always given. Where it is, it says once, few, many or a class for expanded clones.

>16|TRBJ1-5|.|TRBV4-1|.
ASSQEGTGRASNQPQH
>13|TRBJ1-1|.|TRBV5-4|.
ASSLVGGQNTEAF
>11|TRBJ1-5|.|TRBV6-4|once
ASSEGGGQPQH
>13|TRBJ2-3|TRBD1|TRBV5-8|.
ASSYPGQATDTQY
>14|TRBJ2-3|.|TRBV5-4|.
ASSAYGGGHTDTQY
>13|TRBJ2-5|.|TRBV7-3|.
ASSSYPGFGETQY
>15|TRBJ2-3|.|TRBV15|.
ATSRDVNRVTTDTQY
>12|TRBJ2-3|.|TRBV7-9|.
ASSLTQITDTQY
>18|TRBJ2-1|.|TRBV27|.
ASSLLVRGRPTRGYNEQF
>13|TRBJ2-7|TRBD2|TRBV27|.
ASSLSLGGGYEQY
>12|TRBJ1-1|.|TRBV19|.
ASIPPDRRTEAF
>12|TRBJ2-2|.|TRBV2|.
AIQGGPNTGELF
>12|TRBJ2-7|.|TRBV5-1|.
ASSFTGSSYEQY
>11|TRBJ1-1|.|TRBV7-2|.
ASTREGYTEAF
>10|TRBJ1-1|.|TRBV7-3|.
ASSLMERGAF
>15|TRBJ1-1|TRBD1|TRBV5-1|.
ASSQTRTGALNTEAF
>10|TRBJ1-1|.|TRBV6-1|.
ASMWAGTEAF
>13|TRBJ2-7|TRBD1|TRBV7-3|.
ASSPTGATSYEQY
>11|TRBJ1-5|.|TRBV18|once
ASSPPGGQPQH
>9|TRBJ2-1|.|TRBV2|.
ASTSYNEQF
>12|TRBJ1-2|.|TRBV6-5|.
ASSMGRGRYGYT
>13|TRBJ2-6|.|TRBV6-1|.
ASSGGPSGANVLT
>12|TRBJ1-1|.|TRBV5-1|.
ASSLFGGDTEAF
>11|TRBJ2-7|.|TRBV18|.
ASSLARQGEQY
>14|TRBJ2-3|TRBD2|TRBV6-5|.
ASSSTGGGIADTQY
>9|TRBJ1-1|TRBD1|TRBV6-5|.
ASSDTGGAF
>16|TRBJ2-7|.|TRBV30|.
AWSVQIGRGRKGYEQY
>13|TRBJ2-1|TRBD2|TRBV19|.
ASRLAGASYNEQF
>12|TRBJ2-1|TRBD1|TRBV5-1|.
ASSLGGGQDEQF
>13|TRBJ2-3|TRBD2|TRBV10-2|.
ASSELASGRDTQY
>13|TRBJ1-4|.|TRBV28|.
ASSTPGTGWEKLF
>13|TRBJ1-3|TRBD1|TRBV11-2|.
ASTISGGSGNTIY
>13|TRBJ1-1|.|TRBV6-6|.
ASSSGGRMNTEAF
>13|TRBJ2-5|.|TRBV7-3|once
ASSLVWGGGETQY
>14|TRBJ1-2|.|TRBV27|.
ASSRTGTGPNYGYT